The present TCR beta chain was sequenced within a study of T cells in Graves' hyperthyroidism and ophthalmopathy. Amplification of TCR beta CDR3 regions was performed using RNA transcripts as template. When the TCR CDR3 underwent first-round RT-PCR, the HTBI primer set was used. TCRdb analysed the multiplex PCR reads with MiXCR anew, one entry per CDR3 protein. The sample has about 600,000 distinct CDR3 sequences; over 12% are singletons. This clonotype was counted between two and nine times. Its antigen is unidentified. CDR3 length: 11 residues. CDR1 is LGHNA and CDR2 is YNFKEQ in the germline V gene. V was cut by 5 bases and J by 7 bases, with 8 bases left in between. Findings of the study overall: The model forecast ophthalmopathy, anticipating it by a median approximately 6.2 months before onset. Also found in blood were most expanded thyroid clonotypes above 0.001.

This chain uses TRBV4-2 with TRBJ1-2; D is ambiguous. The sequence derives from a young woman with Graves' ophthalmopathy. Sequencing was performed on blood. The CDR3 is CASSFHGGYTF. CDR3 sequence (DNA): TGTGCCAGCAGCTTTCACGGTGGCTACACCTTC.